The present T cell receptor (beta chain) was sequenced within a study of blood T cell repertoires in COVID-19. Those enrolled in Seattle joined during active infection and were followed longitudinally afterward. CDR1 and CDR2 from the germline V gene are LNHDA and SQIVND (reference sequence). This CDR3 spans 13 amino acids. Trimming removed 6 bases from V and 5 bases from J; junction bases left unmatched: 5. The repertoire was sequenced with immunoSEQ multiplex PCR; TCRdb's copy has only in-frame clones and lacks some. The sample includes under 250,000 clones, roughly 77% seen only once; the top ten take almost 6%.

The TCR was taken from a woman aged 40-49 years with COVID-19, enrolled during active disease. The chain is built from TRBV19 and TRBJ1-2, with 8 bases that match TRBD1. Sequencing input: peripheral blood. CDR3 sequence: CASRGQEIYGYTF. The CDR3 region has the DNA TGTGCCAGTAGGGGACAGGAAATATATGGCTACACCTTC.